Detailed here is one TCR beta chain. No antigen is known for it. A much more abundant neighbour one base away suggests this may be a read error. This sample was taken from a study of blood T cells in healthy people across ages. The second PCR ran 7 to 11 cycles with a sample-barcoded 5' primer and J-beta primers. TCRdb reprocessed the 5' RACE reads with MiXCR, giving one entry per CDR3 protein. The sample has hundreds of thousands of distinct CDR3 sequences; 52% are singletons. Findings of the study overall: Comparison with aged donors showed that long-lived donors had more naive CD4+ cells and higher diversity. Any changes in expanded clonotypes were possibly confounded, as donor CMV status remained unknown.

In germline, CDR1 is SGHRS, CDR2 YFSETQ. Trimming took off 4 bases at V and 12 bases at J, with 14 bases between the two ends. The CDR3 covers 12 residues. This sequence joins TRBV5-1 and TRBJ2-1; weak D call: TRBD2 (5 bases). This clonotype was obtained from an elderly woman in good health. Sample: blood. The CDR3 coding sequence is TGCGCCAGCAGCCCCCAAGCGGAAGGGCAGTTCTTC. Its translation: CASSPQAEGQFF.